This T cell receptor beta chain was identified during a study of cytomegalovirus exposure and HLA in healthy donors. Study conclusions and caveats: Highly shared variants forming one cluster were likely a sequencing artifact. Later work associated fewer than 20,000 TCR beta sequences with HLA alleles at 0.05 false discovery rate. A later analysis reportedly found fewer N-insertions in an Asian-associated ancestry cluster than the roughly 670-donor mean.

The PCR contained 60 Vbeta and 13 Jbeta primers. Assay used: immunoSEQ multiplex PCR; TCRdb lists only in-frame clones, some missing. The sample has more than 150,000 clones, more than 75% seen once; the top ten hold less than 2.5%. Germline CDR1 reads SGHTA; CDR2 reads FQGNSA. This CDR3 contains 15 residues. The J segment lost 1 base and the V segment lost 2 bases, leaving 4 bases of the junction unmatched. Details on this clone: Its antigen remains unknown.

The donors, nominally healthy at sampling, likely had unrecorded immune exposures. This TCR was sampled from a woman under 40 in good health and CMV-seropositive. The sequenced sample was PBMCs. This sequence joins TRBV7-2 and TRBJ2-7; TRBD1 aligns across 8 bases. CDR3 nucleotide sequence: TGTGCCAGCAGCTTAAGACAGGGGACATCCTACGAGCAGTACTTC. Translating it yields CASSLRQGTSYEQYF.